The present T cell receptor beta chain was sequenced within a study of blood T cell repertoires in COVID-19. Study summary: Sample material is recorded as cDNA or gDNA derived from T cells, B-cell-depleted T cells, or PBMCs.

This clone showed up just a few times. The repertoire was sequenced with immunoSEQ multiplex PCR; TCRdb's copy has only in-frame clones and lacks some. The repertoire holds a few hundred thousand clones, with around nine tenths as singletons. In terms of age and location, participants ranged from roughly 18 to 95 years and lived in under 30 US areas. Cohort 3 donors were reported recovered after two negative PCRs, clearance, or symptom resolution. Per the germline V gene, CDR1 is MNHNS and CDR2 is SASEGT. CDR3 size: 14 residues. The V end was cut by 2 bases, the J end by 8 bases, with 15 bases between.

The sample consisted of PBMCs or T cells enriched from blood (not recorded which). This sequence joins TRBV6-1 and TRBJ1-2; no reliable D call. The clonotype comes from a woman between 45 and 60 years old who had recovered from COVID-19. CDR3 region: CASSELGAVGGYTF. In DNA form, the CDR3 reads TGTGCCAGCAGTGAACTGGGAGCGGTCGGCGGCTACACCTTC.